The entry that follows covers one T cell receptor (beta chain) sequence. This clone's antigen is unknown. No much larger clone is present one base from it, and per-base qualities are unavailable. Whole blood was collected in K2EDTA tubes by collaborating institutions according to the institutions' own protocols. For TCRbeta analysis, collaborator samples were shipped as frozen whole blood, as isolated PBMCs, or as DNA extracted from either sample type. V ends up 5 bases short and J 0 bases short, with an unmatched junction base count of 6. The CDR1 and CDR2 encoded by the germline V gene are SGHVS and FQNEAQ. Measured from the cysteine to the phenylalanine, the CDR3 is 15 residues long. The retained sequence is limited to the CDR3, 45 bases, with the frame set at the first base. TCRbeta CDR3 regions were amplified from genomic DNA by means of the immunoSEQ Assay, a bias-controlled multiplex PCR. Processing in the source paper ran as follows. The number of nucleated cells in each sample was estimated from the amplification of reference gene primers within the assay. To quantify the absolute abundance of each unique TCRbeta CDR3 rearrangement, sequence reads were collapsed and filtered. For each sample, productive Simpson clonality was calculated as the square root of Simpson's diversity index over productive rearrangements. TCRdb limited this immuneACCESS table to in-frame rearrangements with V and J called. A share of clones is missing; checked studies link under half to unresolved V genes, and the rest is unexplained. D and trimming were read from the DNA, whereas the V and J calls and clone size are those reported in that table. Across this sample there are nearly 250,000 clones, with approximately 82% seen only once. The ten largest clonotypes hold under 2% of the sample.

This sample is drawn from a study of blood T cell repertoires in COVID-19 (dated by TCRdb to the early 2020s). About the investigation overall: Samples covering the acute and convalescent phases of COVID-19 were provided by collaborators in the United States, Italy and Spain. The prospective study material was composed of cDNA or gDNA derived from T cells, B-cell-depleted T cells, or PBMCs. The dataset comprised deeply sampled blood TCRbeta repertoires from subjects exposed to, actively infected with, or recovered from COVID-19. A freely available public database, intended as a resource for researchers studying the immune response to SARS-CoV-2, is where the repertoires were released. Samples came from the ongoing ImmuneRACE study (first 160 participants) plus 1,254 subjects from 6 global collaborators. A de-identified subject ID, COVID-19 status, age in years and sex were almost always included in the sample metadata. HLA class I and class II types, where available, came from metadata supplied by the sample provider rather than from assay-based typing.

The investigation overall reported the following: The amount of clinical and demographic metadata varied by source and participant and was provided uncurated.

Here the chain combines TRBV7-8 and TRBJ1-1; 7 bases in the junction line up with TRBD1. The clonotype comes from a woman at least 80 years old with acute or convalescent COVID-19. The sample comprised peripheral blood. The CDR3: CASSLIQGLNTEAFF. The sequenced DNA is TGTGCCAGCAGCCTAATACAGGGGTTGAACACTGAAGCTTTCTTT.